This T cell receptor (beta chain) was observed in a study of shared clonotypes between healthy human individuals. Study-level results: When naive CD4 clonotypes were compared across a few donors, 4% to 6.5% were shared.

In its sample, this clone was seen a few times. Its specificity is not known. A junction end diverges from the germline sequence, so it may reflect a read error. CDR3 length equals 13 residues. The germline CDR1 and CDR2 sequences are MDHEN and SYDVKM. The DNA input per sorted-subset replicate PCR was about 0.2 ug, corresponding to roughly 30,000 T cell genomes. Sequenced by immunoSEQ multiplex PCR; TCRdb stores in-frame clones only, minus some. The table shows 2 million to 2.5 million clones, with roughly 91% occurring only once. Only CD45RO-negative cells positively selected for CCR7 counted as naive CD8 cells, so terminally differentiated effector memory CD45RA+ cells were excluded.

The sequence came from a man aged 18-30 years in good health. Some clones in this sample may be carry-over from other donors' samples. What was sequenced was naive CD8+ T cells from PBMCs. The chain has TRBV28 and TRBJ1-1; D call uncertain. The CDR3: CDQRGVVNTEAFF. Written as DNA, the CDR3 is TGCGATCAACGTGGGGTAGTGAACACTGAAGCTTTCTTT.